This T cell receptor (beta chain) originates from a study of technical replicates of blood from several donors. The assay was immunoSEQ multiplex PCR, and TCRdb's table has in-frame clones only and misses some. The table records tens of thousands of clones, roughly 95% of them present only once. The sample taken for sequencing was T cells isolated from PBMCs. This TCR was sampled from a human donor in good health.

CDR3 protein: CASSFLGLPYEQYF. CDR3 in DNA: TGTGCCAGCAGTTTCCTCGGACTGCCGTACGAGCAGTACTTC. V gene TRBV27 combines with J gene TRBJ2-7; D is possibly TRBD2 (5 bases). Trimming left V 3 bases short and J 4 bases short, with 13 bases between. CDR1 and CDR2 from the germline V gene are MNHEY and SMNVEV (reference sequence). The CDR3 has 14 amino acids.